This T cell receptor (beta chain) was recorded in a study of blood T cells in healthy people across ages. The length of the CDR3 is 14 residues. A second roughly 6 to 12 cycle PCR used barcoded and J-beta primers. MiXCR, run by TCRdb on the 5' RACE reads, gives a single entry per CDR3 protein. The sample consists of more than 650,000 distinct CDR3 sequences, roughly 50% of them appearing once. In the case of this clonotype: An end of the junction differs from the germline gene, which may be a read error.

The rearrangement links TRBV12-3 or TRBV12-4 to TRBJ1-2; D is undetermined. The sequence derives from a man of 80 years or more in good health. Material: blood. DNA for the CDR3: TGTGCCAGCAGTTGGGTGACTGCTAACTATGGCTACACATTC. Protein product: CASSWVTANYGYTF.